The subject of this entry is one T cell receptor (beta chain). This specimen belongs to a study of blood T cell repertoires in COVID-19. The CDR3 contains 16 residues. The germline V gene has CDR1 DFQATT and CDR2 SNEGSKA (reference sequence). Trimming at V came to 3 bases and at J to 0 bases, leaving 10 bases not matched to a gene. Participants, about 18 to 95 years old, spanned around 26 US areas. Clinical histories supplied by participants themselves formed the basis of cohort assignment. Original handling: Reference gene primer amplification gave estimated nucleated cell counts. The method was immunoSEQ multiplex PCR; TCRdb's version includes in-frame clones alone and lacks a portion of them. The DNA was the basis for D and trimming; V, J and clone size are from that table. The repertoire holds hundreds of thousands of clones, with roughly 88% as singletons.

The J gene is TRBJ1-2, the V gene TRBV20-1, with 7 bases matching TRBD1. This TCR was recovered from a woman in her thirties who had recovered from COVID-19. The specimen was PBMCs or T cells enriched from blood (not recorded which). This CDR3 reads CSASLGQVDTNYGYTF. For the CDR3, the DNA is TGCAGTGCTAGTCTCGGACAGGTCGATACTAACTATGGCTACACCTTC.